Each of the 29 T cell receptor beta chains below was sequenced from the same sample in a study of OX40 agonist ivuxolimab in advanced cancers. Method: immunoSEQ multiplex PCR; TCRdb's copy keeps in-frame clones and lacks some. The repertoire has some 58,000 clones, approximately 86% of them found once; the top ten carry 12% to 15%. The sequencing used CD4+ or CD8+ T cells sorted from blood, collected in a trial of the OX40 agonist ivuxolimab. The receptors stem from an adult with an advanced solid tumor such as melanoma, head and neck, liver or kidney cancer.

V gene TRBV6-5 combines with J gene TRBJ1-2; D unclear. The V gene lost 2 bases and the J gene lost 4 bases, with 14 bases spanning the gap. Germline CDR1 reads MNHEY; CDR2 reads SVGAGI. The CDR3 is 15 amino acids. CDR3 DNA: TGTGCCAGCAGTTACGACGACGGGTACCGCTATGGCTACACCTTC. It is translated as CASSYDDGYRYGYTF.

The gene calls are TRBV11-2 and TRBJ1-2, with TRBD1 identical over 7 bases. The germline V gene encodes CDR1 SGHAT and CDR2 FQNNGV. This CDR3 comprises 15 residues. V shed 3 bases, J shed 0 bases, and the junction held 4 bases outside the gene matches. CDR3 protein: CASSLGDRPNYGYTF. The CDR3, as DNA: TGTGCCAGCAGCTTGGGGGACAGACCTAACTATGGCTACACCTTC.

V is TRBV25-1 and J is TRBJ2-2, with D possibly TRBD2 on 5 matching bases. The ends were cut back, 2 bases at V and 4 bases at J, with 8 bases in the middle. The CDR3 covers 14 residues. Per the germline V gene, CDR1 is MGHDK and CDR2 is SYGVNS. CDR3 bases: TGTGCCAGCAGTGAAGAGGGCGGCACCGGGGAGCTGTTTTTT. It codes for CASSEEGGTGELFF.

V is TRBV7-3 and J is TRBJ1-1; D is unclear. The CDR3 length is 15 residues. Germline CDR1 and CDR2: SGHTA and FQGTGA. Trimming pared 2 bases from V and 4 bases from J, leaving 14 bases between. CDR3 sequence (DNA): TGTGCCAGCAGCTTAGACCGGTCTGGCGGCACTGAAGCTTTCTTT. Translating it yields CASSLDRSGGTEAFF.

The table lists this clone with a few counts. The rearrangement joins TRBV28 to TRBJ2-5; D is undetermined. The CDR3 runs 13 residues. V lost 5 bases and J 4 bases, leaving 11 bases between the germline ends. Germline V gene sequence: CDR1 MDHEN, CDR2 SYDVKM. CDR3 amino acids: CASSPQLRETQYF. CDR3 in DNA: TGTGCCAGCAGTCCCCAATTACGAGAGACCCAGTACTTC.

The chain uses TRBV2 and TRBJ2-5; 12 bases map to TRBD1. The CDR3 sequence is 16 residues long. Trimming took 6 bases from V and 4 from J; bases not matched to a gene: 9. The germline gives CDR1 SNHLY, CDR2 FYNNEI. CDR3 nucleotide sequence: TGTGCCAGCAGGGGAGGGACAGGGGGCATTCGAGAGACCCAGTACTTC. It is translated as CASRGGTGGIRETQYF.

The chain carries TRBV10-3 and TRBJ2-1; D may be TRBD2 (5 bases). Between the trimmed V and J ends, which lost 0 bases and 7 bases, there was a span of 10 bases. CDR1 and CDR2 (germline): ENHRY, SYGVKD. CDR3 length: 14 residues. The CDR3 sequence is CAISESGGRNEQFF. As DNA, the CDR3 is TGTGCCATCAGTGAGTCAGGAGGTCGAAATGAGCAGTTCTTC.

V usage is TRBV4-1 and J usage is TRBJ1-2; D remains ambiguous. The CDR3 length is 15 residues. Germline CDR1 and CDR2: MGHRA and YSYEKL. Trimming removed 4 bases from V and 4 bases from J, with 16 bases in between. The DNA for the CDR3 is TGCGCCAGCAGCCGCCAGCAGGACCTACGCTATGGCTACACCTTC. Translation: CASSRQQDLRYGYTF.

This clone appeared once. CDR3 DNA sequence: TGTGCCACCAGCAGATATGAGCGGGTCTACTACAATGAGCAGTTCTTC. Its translation: CATSRYERVYYNEQFF. The chain is built from TRBV15 and TRBJ2-1, with a weak D call TRBD2 (6 bases). V shed 2 bases and J shed 3 bases, with 14 bases lying between them. The CDR3 runs 16 residues. Germline lookup yields CDR1 LNHNV and CDR2 YYDKDF (reference sequence).

The chain links TRBV7-9 to TRBJ1-4; D might be TRBD1 (5 bases). Trimming took 1 base from V and 8 from J, leaving 11 bases between them. Germline V lookup: CDR1 SEHNR, CDR2 FQNEAQ (reference sequence). The CDR3 is 14 amino acids. CDR3 protein: CASSLGGFREKLFF. The CDR3 nucleotides are TGTGCCAGCAGCTTAGGGGGGTTTCGGGAAAAACTGTTTTTT. Looking up the rest from reference TRBV7-9 and TRBJ1-4 gives the full variable domain: DTGVSQNPRHKITKRGQNVTFRCDPISEHNRLYWYRQTLGQGPEFLTYFQNEAQLEKSRLLSDRFSAERPKGSFSTLEIQRTEQGDSAMYLCASSLGGFREKLFFGSGTQLSVL.

The table lists this clone with a count of one. This chain links TRBV5-4 with TRBJ1-3; weak D call: TRBD1 (5 bases). The ends were cut back, 0 bases at V and 2 bases at J, with 9 bases in the middle. The CDR3 is made up of 15 amino acids. In germline, CDR1 is SGHNT, CDR2 YYREEE (reference sequence). CDR3 sequence reads: CASSLEGRAGNTIYF. As DNA, the CDR3 is TGTGCCAGCAGCTTGGAGGGCAGGGCTGGAAACACCATATATTTT.

The V call is TRBV5-5, the J call TRBJ1-1; D may be TRBD1 (5 bases). Trimming cost V 0 bases and J 1 base, with 10 bases left between them. Germline CDR1 is SGHKS and CDR2 is YYEKEE (reference sequence). The CDR3 consists of 15 residues. DNA of the CDR3: TGTGCCAGCAGCTTGGTCGACAGCAGGAACACTGAAGCTTTCTTT. This encodes CASSLVDSRNTEAFF.

This chain uses TRBV7-2 with TRBJ1-6, with D possibly TRBD1 on 5 matching bases. The V end lost 1 base, the J end lost 10 bases, and 14 bases lay between the germline ends. The germline gives CDR1 SGHTA, CDR2 FQGNSA. CDR3 length: 15 amino acids. The CDR3 nucleotides read TGTGCCAGCAGCTTAGGGTCGGGGACGATCTCACCCCTCCACTTT. It yields the protein CASSLGSGTISPLHF.

J is TRBJ1-5 and V is TRBV21-1. TRBV21-1 has pseudogene status. The CDR3 extends over 17 amino acids. The CDR3 coding sequence is TGTGCCAGCAGCAAAGTCGGAGAGATCTATAGCAATCAGCCCCAGCATTTT. It is translated as CASSKVGEIYSNQPQHF.

The chain uses TRBV10-2 and TRBJ2-1; D unclear. The CDR3 totals 12 residues. The germline V and J ends were trimmed by 6 bases and 4 bases, with 7 bases remaining between them. From germline, CDR1 is WSHSY and CDR2 SAAADI. Here the CDR3 reads CASRALYNEQFF. In nucleotides, the CDR3 is TGCGCCAGCAGGGCCCTTTACAATGAGCAGTTCTTC.

The chain carries TRBV16 and TRBJ1-1; a possible D gene is TRBD1 (5 bases). Germline V CDR1 and CDR2: KGHSY, FQNENV. Trimming took 4 bases from V and 1 from J, leaving 10 bases between them. There are 14 residues in the CDR3. This CDR3 reads CASSLQGGNTEAFF. The CDR3 DNA reads TGTGCCAGCAGCCTCCAGGGTGGGAACACTGAAGCTTTCTTT.

About this clone: The junction does not match germline at one end; this may be a read error. The rearrangement joins TRBV11-2 to TRBJ2-7; D remains unclear. CDR1 is SGHAT, CDR2 FQNNGV, per germline. The CDR3 has 11 amino acids. The CDR3 nucleotides read TGTACCAGCAGCTTCGTGCGCGAGCAGTACTTC. Its translation is CTSSFVREQYF.

The CDR3 nucleotides read TGCGCCAGCAGCTTGGAGGGTATCGGCTGGATGGCTTTCTTT. As protein: CASSLEGIGWMAFF. The chain links TRBV5-1 to TRBJ1-1; no reliable D call. The CDR3 runs 14 residues. CDR1 and CDR2 from the germline V gene are SGHRS and YFSETQ. Trimming removed 0 bases from V and 11 bases from J, with 17 bases in between.

This clone was picked up a small number of times. V usage is TRBV27 and J usage is TRBJ2-1; 11 nucleotides agree with TRBD1. Germline CDR1 reads MNHEY; CDR2 reads SMNVEV (reference sequence). J was trimmed by 8 bases and V by 6 bases; bases with no gene match: 12. CDR3 length equals 16 residues. This CDR3 is CASRTSDRGRRDEQFF. CDR3 in DNA: TGTGCCAGCAGGACCTCGGACAGGGGGCGCAGGGATGAGCAGTTCTTC.

The rearrangement joins TRBV6-5 to TRBJ2-3; D is undetermined. The CDR3 is 14 amino acids. Germline V gene data show CDR1 as MNHEY and CDR2 as SVGAGI. Trimming removed 6 bases at V and 0 bases at J, with 10 bases between. DNA of the CDR3: TGTGCCAGCAGCCTACTCTCTAGCACAGATACGCAGTATTTT. Its protein is CASSLLSSTDTQYF.

V and J are TRBV19 and TRBJ2-2; TRBD1 might be the D (5 bases). The CDR3 contains 14 residues. V was clipped by 5 bases and J by 2 bases, with 9 bases between them. CDR1 is LNHDA, CDR2 SQIVND, per germline (reference sequence). For the CDR3, the DNA is TGTGCCAGTAGTCCTTGGGGCAACACCGGGGAGCTGTTTTTT. Translating gives CASSPWGNTGELFF.

V and J are TRBV5-1 and TRBJ2-3, with TRBD2 as a possible D gene (7 bases). Germline assignment: CDR1 SGHRS and CDR2 YFSETQ. This CDR3 region has 16 residues. The germline V and J ends were trimmed by 4 bases and 4 bases, with 19 bases remaining between them. CDR3 bases: TGCGCCAGCAGCCCTATCAAATTAGGGGGGGCAGATACGCAGTATTTT. This encodes CASSPIKLGGADTQYF.

This clone was picked up a small number of times. V is TRBV29-1 and J is TRBJ1-2; D unclear. Per germline, CDR1 SQVTM and CDR2 ANQGSEA. This CDR3 has 11 amino acids. Between the trimmed V and J ends, which lost 5 bases and 6 bases, there was a span of 10 bases. The CDR3 nucleotides read TGCAGCGTTTATGGTGGACATGGCTACACCTTC. It yields the protein CSVYGGHGYTF.

The CDR3, as DNA: TGTGCCATCAGTCCGGACAGGAGCACTGAAGCTTTCTTT. Translated: CAISPDRSTEAFF. This chain connects TRBV10-3 to TRBJ1-1, with 7 positions matching TRBD1. This CDR3 comprises 13 residues. Per the germline V gene, CDR1 is ENHRY and CDR2 is SYGVKD. Germline trimming cut 5 bases from V and 4 bases from J; bases unmatched to any gene: 4.

In its sample, this clone was seen once. This chain uses TRBV5-6 with TRBJ2-2; D tentatively fits TRBD1 or TRBD2 (6 bases each). This CDR3 has 17 amino acids. Trimming removed 1 base at V and 5 bases at J, with 18 bases between. Germline V gene sequence: CDR1 SGHDT, CDR2 YYEEEE. The CDR3 nucleotides are TGTGCCAGCAGCTTGTACAGGGCGGGAAGAGGAACCGGGGAGCTGTTTTTT. Translation gives CASSLYRAGRGTGELFF.

CDR3 protein: CASSNGRYPRRGDTQYF. In DNA, the CDR3 is TGTGCCAGCAGCAATGGAAGGTACCCCCGCCGAGGAGATACGCAGTATTTT. This sequence joins TRBV21-1 and TRBJ2-3; the table's D call TRBD2 went unverified against the DNA. TRBV21-1 constitutes a pseudogene. The CDR3 consists of 17 residues.

This clone appeared once. The rearrangement joins TRBV5-5 to TRBJ2-7; 10 bases map to TRBD1. There are 18 residues in the CDR3. CDR1 is SGHKS and CDR2 is YYEKEE in the germline V gene (reference sequence). V shed 1 base, J shed 0 bases, and the junction held 10 bases outside the gene matches. CDR3 coding DNA: TGTGCCAGCAGCTTGTATCGTGTGGACAGGGGGACCTCCTACGAGCAGTACTTC. Translation: CASSLYRVDRGTSYEQYF.

This CDR3 is CASSRSGSAYEQYF. The CDR3 DNA sequence: TGTGCCAGCAGTCGCTCCGGGTCCGCCTACGAGCAGTACTTC. The genes are TRBV27 and TRBJ2-7; D is uncertain. The CDR3 has 14 residues. Germline CDR1 MNHEY, CDR2 SMNVEV (reference sequence). Trimming shortened V by 5 bases and J by 2 bases, and 13 bases separated the two germline ends.

This chain joins TRBV5-6 and TRBJ1-2, with TRBD1 as a possible D gene (5 bases). The CDR3 is made up of 15 amino acids. Germline loops: CDR1 SGHDT, CDR2 YYEEEE. V lost 0 bases to trimming and J lost 1 base, with 10 bases between them. CDR3 sequence reads: CASSLEPQGNYGYTF. The CDR3 coding sequence is TGTGCCAGCAGCTTGGAACCTCAGGGTAACTATGGCTACACCTTC.